This TCR beta chain was profiled in a study of cytomegalovirus exposure and HLA in healthy donors (TCRdb year 2017). Concerning the study at large: An earlier analysis of roughly 570 of the donors reported 276 Gb of sequence data and about 120 million unique TCR beta sequences obtained from 150 million to 200 million T cells. About 300 gigabases of sequencing data and approximately 84 million unique TCR sequences were included in an early release covering 500 to 750 HLA-typed donors. Among the roughly 400 genotyped donors, under 90% belonged to the genetic ancestry cluster associated with self-reported Caucasian donors. The study was designed to test whether signatures of past pathogen exposure could be identified by cataloging public T cell receptors. The study used immunosequencing to profile the T cell repertoires of more than 650 subjects and linked those repertoires to cytomegalovirus serostatus. Along with the approximately 600-subject first cohort, a separate validation cohort of over 90 different subjects was used. To predict cytomegalovirus infection status, the study brought together high-throughput TCR immunosequencing, statistical association of individual TCRs with disease status, and machine learning. To study patterns of TCR occurrence, a later analysis re-analyzed previously published TCR beta repertoires from 500 to 850 donors and added high-resolution HLA genotyping. In the later analysis, no new phenotypic data were used to find candidate immune exposures; instead, reliance was placed on TCR beta sequences and their occurrence across donors. An earlier analysis of roughly 600 of the donors used high-throughput TCR beta sequencing to judge whether each TCR beta V gene segment behaved as functional or pseudogenic. Donor age, sex, ethnicity and CMV serostatus were collected together with the repertoire data. A later genetic analysis used genome-wide SNP genotypes for about 65% of the roughly 700 donors, treating that subset as a discovery cohort. Every discovery cohort repertoire had been produced on one sequencing platform. HLA typing included class I and class II loci at four-digit resolution. The number of donors typed differed by locus, with roughly 629-640 for A, B, C, DRB1 and DQB1, over 500 for DQA1, 600 to 610 for DPA1, and 400 to 490 for DPB1. Several DR-DQ haplotypes were handled as single units for association and clustering, since linkage in the cohort was strong. Among about 400 genotyped donors of the cohort, an average of around 250,000 unique TCR beta nucleotide sequences was sequenced per donor, of which about 19% were non-productive.

The sample holds a few counts of this clone. Its target antigen remains unknown. Base qualities are not recorded, but no much larger clone differs from it by a single base. The cohort was made up of 666 healthy bone marrow donors. At the time of sampling, all cohort members were nominally healthy, though unrecorded immune exposures were likely present. The donor was CMV seronegative and was included in the group of several hundred seronegative cohort members. Every donor gave a peripheral blood sample, and the peripheral blood mononuclear cells from that sample were used for TCR beta sequencing. The Qiagen DNeasy Blood Extraction Kit was used to extract genomic DNA from the blood cell samples. The investigation overall reported the following: In an earlier analysis of about 600 of the donors, most TCR beta V segments appeared in productive rearrangements about 90% or about 30% of the time, broadly matching IMGT annotations. The 87-base-pair reads could not distinguish some IMGT-functional V segments, including TRBV6-2 and TRBV6-3, so those segments were excluded. Because counts were too low, around 17 rarely observed V segments, including chromosome 9 orphons, were left out of the earlier analysis of some 640 of the donors. A further reported finding was that TCR beta sequences accurately predicted the HLA-A and HLA-B alleles for most subjects in the first cohort. In the study, some 160 TCR beta chains were listed as associated with cytomegalovirus. According to a later analysis, TCR association rates differed among HLA loci, with DRB1 alleles showing the most associated TCRs and HLA-C alleles showing the fewest. Roughly uniform sequencing depth across donors was assumed in presence/absence analyses, although this assumption may not hold. At a false discovery rate of 0.05, a later analysis linked about 17,000 TCR beta sequences to specific HLA alleles. The sequencing pipeline was judged likely to have produced a cluster of highly shared sequence variants as a technical artifact. Compared with the 666-donor mean, donors in an Asian-associated ancestry cluster had fewer N-insertions in productive TCRs, according to a later genetic analysis. When HLA alleles, especially DR and DQ, strongly co-occurred, TCR associations were difficult to assign to individual alleles. The cohort was sequenced for TCR beta chains only, and without alpha or paired-chain data the features that could be detected were limited. For the cohort, immune exposure information was limited to CMV serostatus. A later analysis reported that several top co-occurrence clusters appeared linked to parvovirus B19, influenza, CMV and Epstein-Barr virus. A few of the identified cytomegalovirus-associated TCR beta chains were confirmed in vitro to be specific for cytomegalovirus antigens. In a later analysis, HLA-associated TCR beta chains were found to be more clonally expanded and to have lower generation probabilities than equally common non-associated chains. Most TCR sequences were seen in very few donors, while some public TCRs were found in many individuals. Cytomegalovirus status was reported to be diagnosed by the classifier with high specificity and sensitivity in both the original and validation cohorts. Because some donors lacked HLA typing at each locus, the association tests relied only on the typed subset. Correlated functional status among segregating V segments might be attributable to linkage disequilibrium, but an unknown experimental factor could not be ruled out. According to the authors, the approach could potentially be generalized to other disease states and immunological phenotypes. In a later analysis, most CMV-associated TCR beta chains were found to appear HLA-restricted, with HLA associations seemingly driven largely by CMV exposure. In a later genetic analysis, a missense DCLRE1C variant was associated with V-gene and J-gene trimming of TCR beta chains, and the association was replicated in an independent cohort.

The library came from the immunoSEQ multiplex PCR assay. A mixture of 60 forward primers for TCR Vbeta segments and 13 reverse primers for TCR Jbeta segments was used in the multiplex PCR. Amplification of the CDR3 region of rearranged TCR beta genes was performed with a multiplex PCR assay on genomic DNA. The amplified TCR beta libraries were sequenced on the Illumina HiSeq System as 87-base-pair reads. Under the source paper's analysis protocol: A later analysis counted approximately 74 million unique TCR beta chains across the roughly 700 repertoires, and around 9.9 million of these chains were shared by at least two donors. To remove PCR and sequencing errors, raw reads were error-corrected and collapsed into unique sequences using a nearest-neighbor algorithm that merged closely related sequences. To assign V, D and J gene segments, CDR3 sequences were aligned to IMGT reference sequences. For a sequence to be retained, a match of at least six nucleotides to both a V gene segment and a J gene segment was required. Rearrangements were called productive when the CDR3 lacked stop codons and stayed in frame with V and J; all others were non-productive. Following IMGT convention, CDR3 was defined as the stretch from the second conserved V-encoded cysteine to the conserved J-encoded phenylalanine. Sequences without an unambiguous match to a single V gene segment were excluded from the earlier analysis of 450 to 650 of the donors. In an earlier analysis of 587 of the donors, V segments were called functional above 56.7% productive rearrangements and were called segregating when the between-donor standard deviation exceeded 5%. A statistical classification framework was built for diagnosing cytomegalovirus status from the catalog of TCR beta chain sequences. A later analysis assigned V and J genes by comparing TCR nucleotide sequences with IMGT/GENE-DB human TR gene sequences. Using the TCRdist pipeline, a later analysis assigned CDR3 sequences along with most-parsimonious VDJ recombination scenarios. In a later analysis, every TCR beta chain was defined by the combination of its CDR3 amino acid sequence and its V-gene family, and reads without a unique V-gene family were dropped. As a way to deal with suspected cross-contamination and a sequencing artifact, a later analysis dropped roughly 620 nucleotide sequences that were highly shared and had low generation probability. A later analysis calculated a clonal expansion index for each public chain from normalized within-repertoire ranks of inferred template counts. Generation probabilities in a later analysis came from a VDJ recombination model fitted to out-of-frame rearrangements, and those results were checked against IGoR. In a later analysis, hypergeometric tests were used to score TCR-TCR, TCR-HLA and TCR-CMV co-occurrence, with a repertoire-size bias correction applied to TCR pairs. To estimate false discovery rates, a later analysis permuted the HLA or CMV assignments 20 times. A later analysis grouped co-occurring TCRs with DBSCAN, adding TCRdist sequence similarity when clustering within HLA-allele-positive subsets. Repertoires with fewer than 30,000 or more than 120,000 public chains, plus five repertoires with anomalous nucleotide sharing, were excluded from co-occurrence clustering. TCRdb carries this immuneACCESS record with in-frame sequences only. Its versions omit some clonotypes, under half of them owing to an unresolved V gene in the studies checked, with the rest unexplained. The V and J calls and clone size are taken from that table; D and trimming were inferred from the DNA. Present in this sample are under 250,000 clones, almost 80% of which were seen just once. The ten largest clonotypes hold around 3.9% of the sample.

CDR1 and CDR2 are drawn from the germline V gene: SNHLY, FYNNEI. The CDR3 measures 14 amino acids from cysteine to phenylalanine. Only CDR3 DNA remains: 42 bases, in frame from the first base. V is reduced by 2 bases and J by 7 bases, leaving a spacing of 11 bases between them. What was sequenced was PBMCs. The receptor's source is a male donor in good health and CMV-seronegative. The chain links TRBV2 with TRBJ1-4; the D gene is possibly TRBD1, with 5 bases matching. The nucleotide sequence is TGTGCCAGCAGTGAAAGCGTGGGGGGTGAAAAACTGTTTTTT. It encodes CASSESVGGEKLFF.